These T cell receptor beta chains were read from a single sample in a study of blood T cell repertoires in COVID-19. Libraries were prepared by immunoSEQ multiplex PCR; TCRdb keeps only in-frame clonotypes and omits some of them. The sample lists roughly 180,000 clones, approximately 82% occurring once. Material for sequencing was PBMCs or T cells enriched from blood (not recorded which). These TCRs come from a man between 60 and 75 years old who had recovered from COVID-19. CDR3s include the opening cysteine and the closing phenylalanine or tryptophan. D genes are given only for firm matches. The size of a clone is reported for some rows only, either as once, few or many, or as a class for expanded clones.

>TRBV7-8|once|TRBJ2-4|-
TGTGCCAGCAGCTTAGCCCGTGGTCAGGGCCCCAAAAACATTCAGTACTTC
CASSLARGQGPKNIQYF
>TRBV6-1|-|TRBJ2-1|TRBD1
TGTGCCAGCAGTGACCTGGGACAGGGTTCCTACAATGAGCAGTTCTTC
CASSDLGQGSYNEQFF
>TRBV3-1/TRBV3-2|-|TRBJ2-1|TRBD1
TGTGCCAGCAGCCTTAGACAGGGTACCTACAATGAGCAGTTCTTC
CASSLRQGTYNEQFF
>TRBV21-1|-|TRBJ2-1|-
TGTGCCAGCAGCAAAGACAGGAGTACATCCCATTATCTCTCCTACAATGAGCAGTTCTTC
CASSKDRSTSHYLSYNEQFF
>TRBV24-1|-|TRBJ2-3|TRBD2
TGTGCCACCAGTGATCCTCTAGCGGGAGACGTAGATACGCAGTATTTT
CATSDPLAGDVDTQYF
>TRBV3-1/TRBV3-2|-|TRBJ2-7|TRBD1
TGTGCCAGCAGCACAGGGGGTTCGAGGGAGCAGTACTTC
CASSTGGSREQYF
>TRBV5-1|-|TRBJ2-4|TRBD2
TGCGCCAGCAGCTGGGCTAGCGGAGAAAACATTCAGTACTTC
CASSWASGENIQYF
>TRBV30|-|TRBJ2-3|TRBD2
TGTGCCTGGAGCCGTCTAGCGGGAAGCACAGATACGCAGTATTTT
CAWSRLAGSTDTQYF
>TRBV5-1|-|TRBJ1-4|TRBD1
TGCGCCAGCAGTTCAATGACAGGGGGAAATGAAAAACTGTTTTTT
CASSSMTGGNEKLFF
>TRBV10-3|-|TRBJ1-2|TRBD1
TGTGCCATCAAAGAACAGGGGGCGGAGAATTACGGCTACACCTTC
CAIKEQGAENYGYTF